The 9 T cell receptor beta chains below come from one sample, sequenced in a study of T cells expressing NK-cell markers. TCRdb re-called the 5' RACE reads and shows each CDR3 protein once, DNA omitted. The repertoire table contains about 430,000 distinct CDR3 sequences. The sample was blood T cells: a sorted CD56 or NKG2C T cell subset, CD4+ or CD8+ T cells, or bulk PBMC T cells (not recorded which). The receptors shown here come from a woman in her 50s in good health.

This chain links TRBV12-3 or TRBV12-4 with TRBJ1-2; without DNA, the TCRdb call of TRBD1 cannot be checked. The CDR3 is 13 amino acids. Here the CDR3 reads CASSLMGAHGYTF.

V usage is TRBV6-6 and J usage is TRBJ2-4. The CDR3 has 14 amino acids. In germline, CDR1 is MNHNY, CDR2 SVGAGI (reference sequence). The CDR3 protein is CASKEALAKNIQYF.

This chain links TRBV12-3 or TRBV12-4 with TRBJ2-5. The length of the CDR3 is 16 residues. This chain's CDR3 is CASSLTLTGNQETQYF.

The chain couples TRBV25-1 to TRBJ2-4; no DNA is available, so the TRBD2 call from TCRdb remains unchecked. The CDR3 runs to 16 residues. Germline CDR1 reads MGHDK; CDR2 reads SYGVNS. The CDR3 sequence: CASSPKGTLAKNIQYF. Together with reference TRBV25-1 and TRBJ2-4, the CDR3 gives the full variable domain: EADIYQTPRYLVIGTGKKITLECSQTMGHDKMYWYQQDPGMELHLIHYSYGVNSTEKGDLSSESTVSRIRTEHFPLTLESARPSHTSQYLCASSPKGTLAKNIQYFGAGTRLSVL.

V usage is TRBV25-1 and J usage is TRBJ1-3; TCRdb proposes TRBD1, but this gene call is untestable without DNA. The CDR3 extends over 13 amino acids. Germline CDR1 is MGHDK and CDR2 is SYGVNS. The chain's CDR3 is CASCSQGGNTIYF.

J is TRBJ1-5 and V is TRBV20-1; no DNA is available, so the TRBD1 call from TCRdb remains unchecked. Germline V CDR1 and CDR2: DFQATT, SNEGSKA (reference sequence). CDR3 size: 13 residues. The CDR3 here is CSAAPEMGQPQHF.

The chain carries TRBV4-1 and TRBJ2-3; TCRdb returns TRBD1, unconfirmable since there is no DNA. This CDR3 has 13 residues. The germline V gene has CDR1 MGHRA and CDR2 YSYEKL. This CDR3 reads CASSPAGAGAQYF.

This chain joins TRBV27 and TRBJ2-2; lacking DNA, the TRBD1 call made by TCRdb goes unchecked. Per germline, CDR1 MNHEY and CDR2 SMNVEV (reference sequence). This CDR3 region has 16 residues. CDR3 region: CASSRTTGVNTGELFF.

The chain uses TRBV29-1 and TRBJ1-4; TCRdb proposes TRBD1, but this gene call is untestable without DNA. The CDR3 covers 16 residues. The germline gives CDR1 SQVTM, CDR2 ANQGSEA. CDR3 amino acids: CSVEPLEGEPYEKLFF.